The 12 T cell receptor beta chains listed next were all sequenced from one sample in a study of cytomegalovirus exposure and HLA in healthy donors. Vbeta (60) and Jbeta (13) primers were used in the PCR. Sequencing was performed with immunoSEQ multiplex PCR; in TCRdb, only in-frame clones are kept and a portion is missing. The specimen's table records some 39,000 clones. The sequencing sample was made of PBMCs. The receptors derive from a man aged 25-45 years in good health and CMV-seronegative.

V is TRBV25-1 and J is TRBJ1-1; 9 bases are a match to TRBD1. Germline lookup yields CDR1 MGHDK and CDR2 SYGVNS. The V segment lost 4 bases and the J segment 2 bases; nucleotides outside the gene matches: 5. The CDR3 runs 15 residues. DNA for the CDR3: TGTGCCAGCAGTGTCCGGGACAGGGTTAACACTGAAGCTTTCTTT. This sequence encodes CASSVRDRVNTEAFF.

The CDR3 spells CASSWDRVTGELFF. The CDR3 DNA sequence: TGCGCCAGCAGCTGGGACAGGGTCACCGGGGAGCTGTTTTTT. The chain couples TRBV5-1 to TRBJ2-2; 9 bases line up with TRBD1. V lost 3 bases to trimming and J lost 4 bases; unmatched junction nucleotides: 1. The CDR3 extends over 14 amino acids. Germline V gives CDR1 SGHRS, CDR2 YFSETQ.

The V call is TRBV11-1, the J call TRBJ2-3, with D tentatively TRBD1 (5 bases). CDR1 is SGHAT and CDR2 is FQDESV in the germline V gene (reference sequence). The CDR3 has 14 amino acids. Trimming stripped 1 base from V and 4 bases from J, with 9 bases between. In DNA, the CDR3 is TGTGCCAGCAGCTTAGATCCAGGGCCAGATACGCAGTATTTT. This translates into CASSLDPGPDTQYF.

The V and J genes are TRBV6-5 and TRBJ2-7; no firm D call. CDR3 size: 14 residues. CDR1 is MNHEY, CDR2 SVGAGI, per germline. The V end was cut by 4 bases, the J end by 0 bases, with 10 bases between. The CDR3 spells CASSSDPSSYEQYF. The CDR3 bases are TGTGCCAGCAGTTCCGATCCGAGCTCCTACGAGCAGTACTTC.

The chain carries TRBV6-1 and TRBJ2-7, with a possible D match to TRBD1 (6 bases). CDR1 and CDR2 from the germline V gene are MNHNS and SASEGT. The CDR3 totals 16 residues. V shed 2 bases and J shed 4 bases, with 18 bases lying between them. DNA for the CDR3: TGTGCCAGCAGTGAAAGGGAAGGCAGGGGCCCGTACGAGCAGTACTTC. The encoded protein is CASSEREGRGPYEQYF.

Remarks on this clone: Germline is not matched at one junction end, which may reflect a read error. The CDR3 region is CASSQDLFKENQYF. The CDR3, as DNA: TGCGCCAGCAGCCAAGATTTGTTTAAGGAGAACCAGTACTTC. The rearrangement links TRBV4-3 to TRBJ2-5; D remains unclear. The CDR3 extends over 14 amino acids. Germline V gives CDR1 LGHNA, CDR2 YSLEER.

This rearrangement joins TRBV10-3 to TRBJ1-2, with 7 positions matching TRBD1. The junction had 14 bases not matched to a gene; V was cut back by 4 bases and J by 3 bases. Per the germline V gene, CDR1 is ENHRY and CDR2 is SYGVKD. CDR3 length: 17 amino acids. CDR3 in DNA: TGTGCCATCAGTGGCTTCCCCCTGAGACAGGGCCACTATGGCTACACCTTC. This translates into CAISGFPLRQGHYGYTF.

The chain is built from TRBV15 and TRBJ1-4; possibly TRBD1 for D (5 bases). The CDR3 runs to 16 residues. Germline lookup yields CDR1 LNHNV and CDR2 YYDKDF (reference sequence). V lost 0 bases to trimming and J lost 9 bases, with 17 bases between them. CDR3 nucleotide sequence: TGTGCCACCAGCAGAGATCGGGGAGGCGAGGGGAAAAAACTGTTTTTT. Translating gives CATSRDRGGEGKKLFF.

CDR3 residues: CASSSHTDTQYF. CDR3 DNA: TGTGCCAGCAGCTCCCACACAGATACGCAGTATTTT. The chain links TRBV7-3 to TRBJ2-3; D is undetermined. The CDR3 length is 12 residues. V was pared by 4 bases and J by 2 bases, with 4 bases between. Germline CDR1 reads SGHTA; CDR2 reads FQGTGA.

The chain couples TRBV2 to TRBJ2-2; 7 bases line up with TRBD2. CDR3 length: 15 residues. The V segment lost 5 bases and the J segment 0 bases; nucleotides outside the gene matches: 3. From germline, CDR1 is SNHLY and CDR2 FYNNEI. The DNA of the CDR3 is TGTGCCAGCAGTAGGGGACTAACGAACACCGGGGAGCTGTTTTTT. Protein: CASSRGLTNTGELFF.

V gene TRBV9 combines with J gene TRBJ2-5; 7 bases map to TRBD1. The CDR3 runs to 13 residues. In germline, CDR1 is SGDLS, CDR2 YYNGEE. With 6 bases clipped from V and 5 bases from J, the junction kept 7 bases outside the gene matches. The CDR3 region is CASNNRGWETQYF. Here the CDR3 DNA reads TGTGCCAGCAACAACAGGGGTTGGGAGACCCAGTACTTC.

The chain has TRBV25-1 and TRBJ1-2, with D possibly matching TRBD1 (5 bases). V lost 2 bases and J 4 bases, leaving 8 bases between the germline ends. The CDR3 contains 13 residues. Germline V gene sequence: CDR1 MGHDK, CDR2 SYGVNS. This CDR3 reads CASSEGRAYGYTF. CDR3 in DNA: TGTGCCAGCAGTGAAGGCAGGGCCTATGGCTACACCTTC.